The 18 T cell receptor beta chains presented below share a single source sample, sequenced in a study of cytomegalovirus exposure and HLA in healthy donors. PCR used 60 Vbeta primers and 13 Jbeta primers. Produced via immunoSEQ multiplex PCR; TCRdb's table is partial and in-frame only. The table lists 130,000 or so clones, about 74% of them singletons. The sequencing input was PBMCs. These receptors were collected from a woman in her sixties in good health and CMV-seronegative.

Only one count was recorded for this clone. Here the CDR3 reads CASSPGTGAYNEQFF. CDR3 coding DNA: TGTGCCAGCAGCCCCGGGACAGGGGCCTACAATGAGCAGTTCTTC. This sequence joins TRBV5-4 and TRBJ2-1; 10 nucleotides match TRBD1. This CDR3 comprises 15 residues. The V and J ends lost 4 bases and 2 bases, in that order; junction bases with no gene match: 3. Germline V gene lookup returns CDR1 SGHNT and CDR2 YYREEE (reference sequence).

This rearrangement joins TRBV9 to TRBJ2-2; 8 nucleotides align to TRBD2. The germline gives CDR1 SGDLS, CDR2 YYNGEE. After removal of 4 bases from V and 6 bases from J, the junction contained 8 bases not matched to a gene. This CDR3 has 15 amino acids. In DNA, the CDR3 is TGTGCCAGCAGCCGAGGGACTAGTAGACCCGGGGAGCTGTTTTTT. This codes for CASSRGTSRPGELFF. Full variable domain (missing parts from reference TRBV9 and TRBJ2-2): DSGVTQTPKHLITATGQRVTLRCSPRSGDLSVYWYQQSLDQGLQFLIQYYNGEERAKGNILERFSAQQFPDLHSELNLSSLELGDSALYFCASSRGTSRPGELFFGEGSRLTVL.

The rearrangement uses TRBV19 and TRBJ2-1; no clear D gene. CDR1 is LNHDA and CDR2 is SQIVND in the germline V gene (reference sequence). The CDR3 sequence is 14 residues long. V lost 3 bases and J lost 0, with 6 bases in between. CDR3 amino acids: CASSIGFSYNEQFF. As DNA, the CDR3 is TGTGCCAGTAGTATCGGGTTCTCCTACAATGAGCAGTTCTTC. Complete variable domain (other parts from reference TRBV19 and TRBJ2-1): DGGITQSPKYLFRKEGQNVTLSCEQNLNHDAMYWYRQDPGQGLRLIYYSQIVNDFQKGDIAEGYSVSREKKESFPLTVTSAQKNPTAFYLCASSIGFSYNEQFFGPGTRLTVL.

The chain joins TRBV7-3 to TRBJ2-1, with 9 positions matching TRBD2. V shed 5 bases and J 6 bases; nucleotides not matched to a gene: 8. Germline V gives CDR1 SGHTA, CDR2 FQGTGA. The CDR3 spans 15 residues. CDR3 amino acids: CASSKTSGRANEQFF. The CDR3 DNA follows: TGTGCCAGCAGCAAAACTAGCGGGCGTGCCAATGAGCAGTTCTTC.

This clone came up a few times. CDR3 amino acids: CASSPAPTSGRGNNEQFF. CDR3 coding DNA: TGTGCCAGCAGCCCAGCCCCGACTAGCGGGAGGGGTAACAATGAGCAGTTCTTC. The gene calls are TRBV7-3 and TRBJ2-1; 14 bases fit TRBD2. The CDR3 runs to 18 residues. From germline, CDR1 is SGHTA and CDR2 FQGTGA. V was pared by 5 bases and J by 5 bases, with 11 bases of the junction left unmatched.

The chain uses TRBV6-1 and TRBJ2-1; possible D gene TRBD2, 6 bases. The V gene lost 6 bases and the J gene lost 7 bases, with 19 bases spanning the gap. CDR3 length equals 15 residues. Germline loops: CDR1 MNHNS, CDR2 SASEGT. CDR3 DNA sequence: TGTGCCAGCAGAACGGCGGACCTCAGCGGGAATGAGCAGTTCTTC. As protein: CASRTADLSGNEQFF.

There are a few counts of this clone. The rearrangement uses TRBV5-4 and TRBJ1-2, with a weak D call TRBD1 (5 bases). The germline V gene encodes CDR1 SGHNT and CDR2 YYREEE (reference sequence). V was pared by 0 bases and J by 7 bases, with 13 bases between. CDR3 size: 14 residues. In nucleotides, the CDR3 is TGTGCCAGCAGCTTGGCAGCCGAAACAGGTGGCTACACCTTC. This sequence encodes CASSLAAETGGYTF.

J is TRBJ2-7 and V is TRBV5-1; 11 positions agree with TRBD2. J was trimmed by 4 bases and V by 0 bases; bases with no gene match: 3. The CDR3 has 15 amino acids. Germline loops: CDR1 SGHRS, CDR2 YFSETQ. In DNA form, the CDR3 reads TGCGCCAGCAGCTTGGCCGGGACTAGCGGATACGAGCAGTACTTC. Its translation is CASSLAGTSGYEQYF. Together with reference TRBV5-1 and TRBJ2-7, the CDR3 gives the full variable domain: KAGVTQTPRYLIKTRGQQVTLSCSPISGHRSVSWYQQTPGQGLQFLFEYFSETQRNKGNFPGRFSGRQFSNSRSEMNVSTLELGDSALYLCASSLAGTSGYEQYFGPGTRLTVT.

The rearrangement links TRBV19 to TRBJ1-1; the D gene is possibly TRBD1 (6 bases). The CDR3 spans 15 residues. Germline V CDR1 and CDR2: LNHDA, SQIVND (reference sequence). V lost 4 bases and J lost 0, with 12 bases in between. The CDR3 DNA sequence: TGTGCCAGTAGTAGCCCGGACAGATTGAACACTGAAGCTTTCTTT. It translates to CASSSPDRLNTEAFF.

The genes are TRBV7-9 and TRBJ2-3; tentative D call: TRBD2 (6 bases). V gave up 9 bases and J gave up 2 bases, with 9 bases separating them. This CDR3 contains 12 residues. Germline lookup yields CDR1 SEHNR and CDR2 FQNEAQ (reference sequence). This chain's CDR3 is CASSGDTDTQYF. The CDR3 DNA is TGTGCCAGTAGCGGAGACACAGATACGCAGTATTTT.

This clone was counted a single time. CDR3 bases: TGTGCCAGCAGTTTAAGGCGGACAGGGGATAGCAATCAGCCCCAGCATTTT. Amino acids: CASSLRRTGDSNQPQHF. The V call is TRBV28, the J call TRBJ1-5, with 9 bases fitting TRBD1. The V and J ends lost 2 bases and 0 bases, in that order; junction bases with no gene match: 5. This CDR3 has 17 amino acids. CDR1 is MDHEN, CDR2 SYDVKM, per germline.

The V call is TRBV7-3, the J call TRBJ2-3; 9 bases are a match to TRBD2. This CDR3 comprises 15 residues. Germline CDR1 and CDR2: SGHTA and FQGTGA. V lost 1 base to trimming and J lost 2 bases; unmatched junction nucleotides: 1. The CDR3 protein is CASSLSGGATDTQYF. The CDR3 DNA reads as TGTGCCAGCAGCTTAAGCGGGGGGGCCACAGATACGCAGTATTTT.

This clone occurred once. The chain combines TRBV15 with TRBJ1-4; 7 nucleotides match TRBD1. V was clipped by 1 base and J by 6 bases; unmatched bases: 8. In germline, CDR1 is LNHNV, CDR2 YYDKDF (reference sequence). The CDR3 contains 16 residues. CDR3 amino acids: CATSRGDRAGYEKLFF. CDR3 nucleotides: TGTGCCACCAGCAGAGGAGACAGGGCAGGCTATGAAAAACTGTTTTTT.

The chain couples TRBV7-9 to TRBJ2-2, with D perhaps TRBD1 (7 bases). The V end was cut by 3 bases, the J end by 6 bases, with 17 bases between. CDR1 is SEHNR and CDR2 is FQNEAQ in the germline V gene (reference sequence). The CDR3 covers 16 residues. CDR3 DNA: TGTGCCAGCAGCTTCCTCGCAGGGGGGTTGTCCGGGGAGCTGTTTTTT. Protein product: CASSFLAGGLSGELFF. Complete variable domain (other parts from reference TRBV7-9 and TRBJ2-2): DTGVSQNPRHKITKRGQNVTFRCDPISEHNRLYWYRQTLGQGPEFLTYFQNEAQLEKSRLLSDRFSAERPKGSFSTLEIQRTEQGDSAMYLCASSFLAGGLSGELFFGEGSRLTVL.

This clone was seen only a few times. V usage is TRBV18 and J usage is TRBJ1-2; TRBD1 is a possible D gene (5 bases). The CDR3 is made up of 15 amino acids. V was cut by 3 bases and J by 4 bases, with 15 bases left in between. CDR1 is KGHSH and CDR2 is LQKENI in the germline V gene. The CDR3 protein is CASSPNSRDGYGYTF. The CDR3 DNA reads TGTGCCAGCTCACCCAACAGCAGGGATGGCTATGGCTACACCTTC.

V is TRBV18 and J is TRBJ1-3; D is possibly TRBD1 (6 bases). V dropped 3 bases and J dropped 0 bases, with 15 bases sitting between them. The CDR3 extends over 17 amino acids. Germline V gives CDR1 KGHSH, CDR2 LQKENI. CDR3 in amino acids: CASSPFVIRGSGNTIYF. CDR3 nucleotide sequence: TGTGCCAGCTCACCCTTCGTGATCAGGGGCTCTGGAAACACCATATATTTT.

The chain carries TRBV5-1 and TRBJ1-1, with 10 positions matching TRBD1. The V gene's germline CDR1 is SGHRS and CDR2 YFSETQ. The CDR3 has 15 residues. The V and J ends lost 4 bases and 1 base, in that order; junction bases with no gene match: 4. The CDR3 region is CASSLGTGANTEAFF. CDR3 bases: TGCGCCAGCAGCCTCGGGACAGGGGCGAACACTGAAGCTTTCTTT.

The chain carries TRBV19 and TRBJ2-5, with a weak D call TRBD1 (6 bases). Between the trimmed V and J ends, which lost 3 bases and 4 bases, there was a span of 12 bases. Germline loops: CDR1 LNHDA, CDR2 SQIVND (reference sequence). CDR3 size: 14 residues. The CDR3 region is CASSISGARETQYF. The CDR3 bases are TGTGCCAGTAGTATCTCAGGGGCCCGAGAGACCCAGTACTTC. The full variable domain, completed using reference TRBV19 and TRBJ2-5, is DGGITQSPKYLFRKEGQNVTLSCEQNLNHDAMYWYRQDPGQGLRLIYYSQIVNDFQKGDIAEGYSVSREKKESFPLTVTSAQKNPTAFYLCASSISGARETQYFGPGTRLLVL.